The rows below give T cell receptor beta chains drawn from one sample of a study of human versus mouse CDR3 diversity and MHC coevolution. The protocol was immunoSEQ multiplex PCR, while the TCRdb copy is restricted to in-frame clones and leaves out a portion. Of fewer than 80,000 clones detected, 92% appear once; the ten largest clones hold around 0.15%. Sample: naive CD4+ T cells from blood. The origin of the receptors is a person aged 30-70 years in good health. Each CDR3 is given with its conserved first and last residue. A D gene is named only where the DNA matches it firmly. Where a row states a size, it is once, few, many or the class of an expanded clone; other rows omit it.

v_gene,j_gene,abundance,d_gene,CDR3aa,CDR3nt
TRBV19,TRBJ1-6,once,.,CASSSQATYNSPLHF,TGTGCCAGTAGTTCCCAGGCTACCTATAATTCACCCCTCCACTTT
TRBV2,TRBJ2-2,.,TRBD1,CASSRQGRGTGELFF,TGTGCCAGCAGTAGACAGGGTCGGGGCACCGGGGAGCTGTTTTTT
TRBV7-9,TRBJ1-6,.,.,CASSVRLIGPNSPLHF,TGTGCCAGCAGCGTCAGACTGATCGGCCCGAATTCACCCCTCCACTTT
TRBV6-5,TRBJ1-5,.,.,CASTPGGRGQPQHF,TGTGCCAGCACACCCGGGGGGCGCGGTCAGCCCCAGCATTTT
TRBV6-1,TRBJ2-5,.,TRBD1,CASSDQGQGTETQYF,TGTGCCAGCAGTGACCAAGGACAGGGGACGGAGACCCAGTACTTC
TRBV5-6,TRBJ1-4,.,.,CASSSGDEKLFF,TGTGCCAGCAGCTCAGGGGATGAAAAACTGTTTTTT
TRBV7-9,TRBJ2-1,.,.,CASSPTPSYNEQFF,TGTGCCAGCAGCCCCACACCCTCCTACAATGAGCAGTTCTTC
TRBV2,TRBJ2-7,.,TRBD1,CASRSDRDSYEQYF,TGTGCCAGCAGGTCGGACAGGGACTCCTACGAGCAGTACTTC
TRBV6-1,TRBJ2-5,.,.,CASSDLKNPGKTQYF,TGTGCCAGCAGTGATCTGAAGAACCCCGGGAAGACCCAGTACTTC
TRBV11-3,TRBJ1-1,.,.,CASSLTENTEAFF,TGTGCCAGCAGCTTAACAGAGAACACTGAAGCTTTCTTT
TRBV28,TRBJ2-7,once,TRBD1,CASRPAQGALYEQYF,TGTGCCAGCAGACCCGCCCAGGGGGCGCTTTACGAGCAGTACTTC
TRBV5-1,TRBJ1-5,.,.,CASSLAPGVSPKPQHF,TGCGCCAGCAGCTTGGCCCCAGGGGTAAGCCCAAAGCCCCAGCATTTT
TRBV7-8,TRBJ2-7,once,TRBD1,CASSQMGQDPYEQYF,TGTGCCAGCAGCCAAATGGGACAGGACCCCTACGAGCAGTACTTC
TRBV7-9,TRBJ2-2,.,.,CASSLGLANTGELFF,TGTGCCAGCAGCTTAGGTCTAGCGAACACCGGGGAGCTGTTTTTT
TRBV7-8,TRBJ2-1,.,.,CASSLVAGVNEQFF,TGTGCCAGCAGCTTAGTGGCAGGGGTCAATGAGCAGTTCTTC
TRBV20-1,TRBJ2-1,.,TRBD1,CSARDRVLEFF,TGCAGTGCCAGGGACAGGGTATTGGAGTTCTTC
TRBV6-1,TRBJ2-7,.,TRBD2,CASSELRTSGRQYF,TGTGCCAGCAGTGAATTAAGGACTAGCGGAAGACAGTACTTC
TRBV12-5,TRBJ2-1,.,.,CASGSGNRGPYNEQFF,TGTGCTAGTGGTTCGGGGAACCGGGGTCCCTACAATGAGCAGTTCTTC
TRBV6-1,TRBJ1-2,once,TRBD1,CASRGTGGFYGYTF,TGTGCCAGCAGGGGGACAGGGGGCTTCTATGGCTACACCTTC
TRBV19,TRBJ2-5,.,TRBD2,CASSQTSGVYQETQYF,TGTGCCAGTAGTCAGACTAGCGGGGTATACCAAGAGACCCAGTACTTC
TRBV18,TRBJ1-1,.,.,CASSPNSQNTEAFF,TGTGCCAGCTCACCAAACAGCCAAAACACTGAAGCTTTCTTT
TRBV18,TRBJ1-1,.,.,CASSVSSAGTNTEAFF,TGTGCCAGCTCCGTCTCTTCAGCGGGGACGAACACTGAAGCTTTCTTT
TRBV28,TRBJ2-5,.,TRBD2,CASTSAGGPGETQYF,TGTGCCAGCACTTCAGCGGGGGGGCCGGGAGAGACCCAGTACTTC
TRBV6-1,TRBJ2-1,.,TRBD2,CASLAGVGYNEQFF,TGTGCCAGCCTAGCGGGAGTGGGGTACAATGAGCAGTTCTTC
TRBV7-9,TRBJ2-7,.,TRBD2,CASSLSSSGNNEQYF,TGTGCCAGCAGCTTAAGTTCCAGCGGGAATAACGAGCAGTACTTC
TRBV27,TRBJ1-2,.,.,CASSLSPPGRDGGYTF,TGTGCCAGCAGTTTATCACCCCCGGGGAGGGATGGTGGCTACACCTTC
TRBV6-1,TRBJ2-3,.,.,CASEASSTDTQYF,TGTGCCAGCGAGGCGAGCTCCACAGATACGCAGTATTTT
TRBV5-1,TRBJ1-1,.,TRBD1,CASSSGTGVNTEAFF,TGCGCCAGCAGCTCAGGTACAGGGGTAAACACTGAAGCTTTCTTT
TRBV6-1,TRBJ2-2,.,TRBD1,CASNRGSGGELFF,TGTGCCAGCAACAGGGGTTCCGGCGGGGAGCTGTTTTTT
TRBV5-1,TRBJ1-1,.,.,CASSVDGENTEAFF,TGCGCCAGCAGCGTGGACGGGGAGAACACTGAAGCTTTCTTT
TRBV29-1,TRBJ2-2,.,.,CSVVSPSNTGELFF,TGCAGCGTTGTTTCCCCCTCGAACACCGGGGAGCTGTTTTTT
TRBV5-6,TRBJ2-7,.,.,CASSLGANSYEQYF,TGTGCCAGCAGCTTGGGGGCTAATTCTTACGAGCAGTACTTC
TRBV10-3,TRBJ1-3,few,TRBD1,CAISGTGGNTIYF,TGTGCCATCAGTGGGACAGGAGGAAACACCATATATTTT
TRBV5-1,TRBJ1-3,.,TRBD1,CASSTGVAGNTIYF,TGCGCCAGCAGTACAGGGGTAGCTGGAAACACCATATATTTT
TRBV30,TRBJ2-7,once,TRBD2,CAWQGLAYEQYF,TGTGCCTGGCAAGGACTAGCCTACGAGCAGTACTTC
TRBV29-1,TRBJ2-2,once,TRBD2,CSVGLGLAGVTGELFF,TGCAGCGTGGGACTAGGACTAGCGGGAGTCACCGGGGAGCTGTTTTTT
TRBV11-2,TRBJ1-3,.,.,CASSLYRGLGNTIYF,TGTGCCAGCAGCTTATACCGGGGACTCGGAAACACCATATATTTT
TRBV6-5,TRBJ1-1,.,.,CASTNDPNTEAFF,TGTGCCAGCACTAACGATCCGAACACTGAAGCTTTCTTT
TRBV10-3,TRBJ2-7,.,.,CATRQRTYEQYF,TGTGCCACCAGACAGAGAACCTACGAGCAGTACTTC
TRBV6-6,TRBJ2-3,.,TRBD2,CASRKAGTSGAYTQYF,TGTGCCAGCAGAAAAGCCGGGACTAGCGGAGCCTATACGCAGTATTTT
TRBV18,TRBJ2-7,.,.,CASSPGYEQYF,TGTGCCAGCTCACCCGGTTACGAGCAGTACTTC
TRBV30,TRBJ1-4,.,.,CAWRIPGKYEKLFF,TGTGCCTGGAGAATCCCAGGAAAGTATGAAAAACTGTTTTTT
TRBV10-2,TRBJ2-2,.,TRBD2,CASSGGAPTGELFF,TGCGCCAGCAGCGGGGGGGCCCCCACCGGGGAGCTGTTTTTT
TRBV11-3,TRBJ2-1,.,TRBD1,CARTPRQGYNEQFF,TGTGCCAGAACACCGAGACAGGGGTACAATGAGCAGTTCTTC
TRBV19,TRBJ1-3,.,.,CATKGGTERYSGNTIYF,TGTGCCACCAAAGGCGGCACCGAGAGGTACTCTGGAAACACCATATATTTT
TRBV28,TRBJ1-2,.,TRBD1,CASSYYRQGSNYGYTF,TGTGCCAGCAGTTATTACCGACAGGGGTCTAACTATGGCTACACCTTC
TRBV6-6,TRBJ1-6,.,TRBD1,CASRGQGGLSPLHF,TGTGCCAGCAGGGGACAGGGGGGACTTTCACCCCTCCACTTT
TRBV19,TRBJ2-5,.,.,CASSPRLVETQYF,TGTGCCAGTAGTCCCAGACTTGTGGAGACCCAGTACTTC
TRBV4-1,TRBJ1-1,.,.,CASSQTGFTEAFF,TGCGCCAGCAGCCAAACAGGGTTCACTGAAGCTTTCTTT
TRBV10-3,TRBJ1-6,few,TRBD1,CAIARDRNSPLHF,TGTGCCATCGCCAGGGACAGGAATTCACCCCTCCACTTT
TRBV5-5,TRBJ1-1,.,TRBD1,CASSADRGRAEAFF,TGTGCCAGCAGCGCTGACAGGGGGCGAGCTGAAGCTTTCTTT
TRBV11-2,TRBJ1-2,.,.,CASSLSGQGYGYTF,TGTGCCAGCAGCTTATCGGGCCAGGGCTATGGCTACACCTTC
TRBV7-8,TRBJ2-7,.,TRBD2,CASSWLAGGPYEQYF,TGTGCCAGCAGCTGGCTAGCGGGAGGGCCCTACGAGCAGTACTTC
TRBV12-5,TRBJ2-5,.,.,CASGLVLGGMQETQYF,TGTGCTAGTGGTTTGGTACTTGGGGGGATGCAAGAGACCCAGTACTTC
TRBV27,TRBJ1-5,.,TRBD1,CASRPGTGGRQPQHF,TGTGCCAGCAGACCCGGGACAGGGGGCAGGCAGCCCCAGCATTTT